The clone carrying this TCR beta chain is labeled as large. Its antigen is as yet unknown. The sample belongs to a study of vaccination and CD4 T cells after COVID-19. Germline CDR1 and CDR2: MNHEY and SMNVEV (reference sequence). Trimming removed 8 bases at V and 3 bases at J, with 13 bases between. CDR3 size: 13 residues. Treatment described: roughly 10-day PBMC culture with coronavirus spike peptide pools or control peptides (ViraFEST assay). The Oncomine TCR Beta short-read assay was applied to DNA of cultured CD4+ T cells. One entry per CDR3 protein results from TCRdb running MiXCR on the PCR reads. The repertoire holds about 12,000 distinct CDR3 sequences, with less than 55% as singletons.

Sequenced sample: CD4+ T cells from blood, cultured in vitro. The chain recombines TRBV27 with TRBJ1-1; no reliable D call. This sequence was found in a human donor who had recovered from COVID-19. CDR3 loop: CASLSGRDTEAFF. As DNA, the CDR3 is TGTGCCAGCCTCTCGGGTAGGGACACTGAAGCTTTCTTT.